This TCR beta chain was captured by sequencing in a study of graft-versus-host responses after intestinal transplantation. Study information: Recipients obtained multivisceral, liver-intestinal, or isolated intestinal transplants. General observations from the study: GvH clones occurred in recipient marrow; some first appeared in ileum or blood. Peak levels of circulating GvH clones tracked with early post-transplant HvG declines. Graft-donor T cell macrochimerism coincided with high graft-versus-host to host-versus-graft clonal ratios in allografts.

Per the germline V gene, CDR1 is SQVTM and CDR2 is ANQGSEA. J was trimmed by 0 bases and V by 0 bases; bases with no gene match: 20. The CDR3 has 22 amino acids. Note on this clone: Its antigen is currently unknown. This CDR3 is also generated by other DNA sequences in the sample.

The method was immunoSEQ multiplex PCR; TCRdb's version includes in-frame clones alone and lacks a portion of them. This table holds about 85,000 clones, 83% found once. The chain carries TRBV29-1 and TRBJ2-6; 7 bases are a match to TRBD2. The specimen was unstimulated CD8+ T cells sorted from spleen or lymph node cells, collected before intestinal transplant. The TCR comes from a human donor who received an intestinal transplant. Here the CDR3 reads CSVEDWNGLSEGGSSGANVLTF. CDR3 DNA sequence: TGCAGCGTTGAAGATTGGAATGGTCTAAGTGAGGGAGGGAGCTCTGGGGCCAACGTCCTGACTTTC.